A selection of T cell receptor beta chains follows, all from one sample in a study of T cell repertoires in cytomegalovirus infection. TCRdb called the reads again in MiXCR, with one record for every CDR3 protein. The sample carries 450,000 to 550,000 distinct CDR3 sequences, approximately 15% recorded once. Specimen: CD8+ T cells from PBMCs. The receptor source for this set is a human donor in good health (CMV status not recorded). Some clones in this sample may be carry-over from other donors' samples. Both conserved end residues are part of each CDR3. D genes are given only for firm matches. Rows may omit the clone size; those that give it use once, few, many or a size class.

>many|TRBJ1-1|TRBD1|TRBV10-3
TGTGCCATCAGTGAGTCTGGGACAGCGAACACTGAAGCTTTCTTT
CAISESGTANTEAFF
>many|TRBJ1-2|-|TRBV4-1
TGCGCCAGCAGCCAAGTCGGGATGGGGGGCTACACCTTC
CASSQVGMGGYTF
>few|TRBJ1-5|-|TRBV19
TGTGCCAGTAGCCCGGGAGGGCGGGGCCCCCAGCATTTT
CASSPGGRGPQHF
>-|TRBJ1-2|-|TRBV10-3
TGTGCCACACTTCCTGTAGGTCGAGGAGGAAACTATGGCTACACCTTC
CATLPVGRGGNYGYTF
>few|TRBJ1-2|TRBD1|TRBV6-2/TRBV6-3
TGTGCCAGCAGTTATGCGACAGGGGAACCCACTTATGGCTACACCTTC
CASSYATGEPTYGYTF
>many|TRBJ1-1|-|TRBV3-1
TGTGCCAGCAACCTAGGGGGGTCGAACACTGAAGCTTTCTTT
CASNLGGSNTEAFF
>-|TRBJ1-4|-|TRBV27
TGTGCCAGCAGTCCCCTCGAGAGAGTTGTTCGGCTGTTTTTT
CASSPLERVVRLFF
>few|TRBJ2-1|TRBD2|TRBV20-1
TGCAGTGCTATGCGACTAGCGGGAGGTTCGGACAATGAGCAGTTCTTC
CSAMRLAGGSDNEQFF
>-|TRBJ1-5|-|TRBV6-1
TGTGCCAGCAGTGAATGGTCAAGCCTCAATCAGCCCCAGCATTTT
CASSEWSSLNQPQHF
>few|TRBJ2-4|-|TRBV6-5
TGTGCCAGCAGCAAGGCCCTGGGTCTCGGGGGCTACATTCAGTACTTC
CASSKALGLGGYIQYF
>-|TRBJ1-5|-|TRBV20-1
TGCAGTGCTAGAGATGCGGCGAGCAATCAGCCCCAGCATTTT
CSARDAASNQPQHF
>many|TRBJ1-6|-|TRBV19
TGTGCCAGTACTGGGGACCGGCGGAATTCACCCCTCCACTTT
CASTGDRRNSPLHF
>-|TRBJ2-1|-|TRBV5-3
TGTGCCAGAAGCCCCAGAGCGGACTACAATGAGCAGTTCTTC
CARSPRADYNEQFF
>-|TRBJ2-1|TRBD2|TRBV28
TGTGCCAGCAGTTTAGTGGGACTAGGTAGTGAGCAGTTCTTC
CASSLVGLGSEQFF